The T cell receptor (beta chain) described here comes from a study of blood T cell repertoires in COVID-19. Across the study: In each case, the material was cDNA or gDNA derived from T cells, B-cell-depleted T cells, or PBMCs.

The CDR3 totals 12 residues. From germline, CDR1 is SQVTM and CDR2 ANQGSEA. With 2 bases removed from V and 5 bases from J, the gap between germline ends came to 9 bases. Clones were read by immunoSEQ multiplex PCR, and TCRdb kept only the in-frame ones, dropping some. Here the sample spans under 350,000 clones, roughly 89% being singletons. Sequenced: peripheral blood. This receptor was identified in a middle-aged man with acute or convalescent COVID-19. The V gene is TRBV29-1, the J gene TRBJ1-1; D is ambiguous. CDR3 loop: CSVEPSRTEAFF. The CDR3 nucleotides are TGCAGCGTTGAACCATCGAGAACTGAAGCTTTCTTT.